Listed below are T cell receptor beta chains from one sample, sequenced in a study of identical twins. TCRdb reanalysed the 5' RACE reads using MiXCR and keeps one entry per CDR3 protein. The table records 300,000 to 400,000 distinct CDR3 sequences, roughly 12% of them present only once. This sample was shared with a second study, whose subject was yellow fever vaccine responses in identical twins.

The sequencing sample was made of CD8+ T cells sorted from blood. The receptors come from a woman under 30 in good health. CDR3s leave out the opening cysteine and the closing phenylalanine or tryptophan.

v_call,cdr3_aa
TRBV28,ASSPLTSGIAETQY
TRBV2,ASSEGFSSYNEQF
TRBV4-1,ASSQIAGTTDTQY
TRBV20-1,SAPTSGAPGGEQF
TRBV7-9,ASSLGNSGEAKNIQY
TRBV6-2/TRBV6-3,ASSYSGPQETQY
TRBV27,ASRTGGIGSPLH
TRBV12-3/TRBV12-4,ASSFFSGELF
TRBV6-1,ASSDWTSGLYNEQF
TRBV28,ASSKRGPTSGYNEQF
TRBV13,ASSGGGLNEQF
TRBV10-3,AKRGENTGELF
TRBV11-2,ASSFGQYNEQF
TRBV21-1,ASSKALSGQETQY
TRBV12-3/TRBV12-4,ASSPNPPRGLF
TRBV12-3/TRBV12-4,ASGEDRQETQY
TRBV20-1,SASRMRTSTTYTDTQY
TRBV29-1,SVERGMTVDTQY
TRBV4-2,ASSQDGTGGFYEQY
TRBV4-1,ASSPPGIDTQY
TRBV5-5,ASSLGDGVGTEAF
TRBV5-1,ATLWDGCEQY
TRBV9,ASSVEGQSYNEQF
TRBV25-1,ASSEVRGSLDTQY
TRBV28,ASSFRFSGDTQY
TRBV6-5,ASSYGGGLELNTEAF
TRBV3-1,ASSQDGRGYGYT
TRBV27,ASRQRNIQY
TRBV12-3/TRBV12-4,ASSLVAGVETQY
TRBV9,ASSVYVVSTDTQY
TRBV27,ASSLRGGRELF
TRBV24-1,ATMGGGLSGANVLT
TRBV19,ASRDRGNEQY
TRBV27,ASSLTDFYNEQF
TRBV28,ASSLGDSGETQY
TRBV3-1,ASSQGFYEQY
TRBV5-1,ASSLVGTGELF
TRBV4-2,ASSQGSPSGSETQY
TRBV7-9,ASSGDGATQY
TRBV12-3/TRBV12-4,ASTTGSGELF
TRBV29-1,SVERAGGSFQETQY
TRBV29-1,SVDQGLTFTDTQY